Listed here is a single TCR beta chain. Its antigen is still unknown. The table came from immunoSEQ multiplex PCR; TCRdb's copy has only in-frame clones and leaves some out. Of 90,000 to 120,000 clones in the sample, over 65% are singletons; the top ten hold approximately 23%. The data belong to a study of shared clonotypes between healthy human individuals. Study-wide findings and caveats: Across subsets, estimated richness was generally greater for naive than for memory populations.

This CDR3 comprises 17 residues. The V end lost 1 base, the J end lost 2 bases, and 17 bases lay between the germline ends. The germline V gene encodes CDR1 MNHNS and CDR2 SASEGT. This TCR was recovered from a woman younger than 45 in good health. V usage is TRBV6-1 and J usage is TRBJ2-5, with a possible D match to TRBD1 (7 bases). Sequenced input: memory CD8+ T cells sorted from blood. Documented subset: CD45RO+ cells pooled with CCR7-negative TemRA cells. In nucleotides, the CDR3 is TGTGCCAGCAGTGAAGTGGGCGCAGGGGGGACACAAGAGACCCAGTACTTC. Amino acid sequence: CASSEVGAGGTQETQYF.